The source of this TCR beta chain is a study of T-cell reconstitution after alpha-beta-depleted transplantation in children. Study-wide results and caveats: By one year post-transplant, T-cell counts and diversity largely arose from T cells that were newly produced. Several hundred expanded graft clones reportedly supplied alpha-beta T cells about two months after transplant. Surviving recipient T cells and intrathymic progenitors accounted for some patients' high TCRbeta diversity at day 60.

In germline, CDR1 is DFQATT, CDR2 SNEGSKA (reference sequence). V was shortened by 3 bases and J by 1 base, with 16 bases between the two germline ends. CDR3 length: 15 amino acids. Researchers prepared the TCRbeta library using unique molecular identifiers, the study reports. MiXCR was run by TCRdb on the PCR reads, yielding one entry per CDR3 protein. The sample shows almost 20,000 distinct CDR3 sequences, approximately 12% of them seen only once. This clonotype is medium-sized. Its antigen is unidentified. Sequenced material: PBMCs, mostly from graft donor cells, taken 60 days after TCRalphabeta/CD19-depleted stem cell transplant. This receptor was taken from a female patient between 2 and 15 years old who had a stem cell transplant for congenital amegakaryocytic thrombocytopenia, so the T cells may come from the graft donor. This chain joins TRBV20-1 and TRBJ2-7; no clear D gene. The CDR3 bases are TGCAGTGCTAGGGCCCCAATCGCAGCGTCCTACGAGCAGTACTTC. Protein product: CSARAPIAASYEQYF.